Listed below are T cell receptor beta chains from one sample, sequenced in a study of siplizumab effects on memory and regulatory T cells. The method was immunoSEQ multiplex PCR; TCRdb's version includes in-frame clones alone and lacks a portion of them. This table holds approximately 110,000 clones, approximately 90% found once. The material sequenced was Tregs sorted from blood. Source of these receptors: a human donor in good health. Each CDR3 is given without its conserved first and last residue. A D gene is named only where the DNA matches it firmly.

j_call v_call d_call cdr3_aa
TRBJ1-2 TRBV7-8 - ASKGAGGLVGQPNYGYT
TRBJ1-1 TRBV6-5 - ASRNPPGMNTEAF
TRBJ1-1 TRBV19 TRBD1 ATRTGSMNTEAF
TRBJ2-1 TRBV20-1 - SARQRNEQF
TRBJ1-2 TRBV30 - AWGPHPGYT
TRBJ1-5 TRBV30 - AWSRGRGNQPQH
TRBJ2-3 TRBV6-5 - ASRRSVGDTQY
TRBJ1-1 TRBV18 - ASSLDTNTEAF
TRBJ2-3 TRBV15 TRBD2 ATSRDKGTSGRALIPSTDTQY
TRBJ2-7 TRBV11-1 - ASSLGQLLSYEQY
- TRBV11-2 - ASQGGGHSLEQY
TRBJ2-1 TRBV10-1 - ASSPLVAYNEQF
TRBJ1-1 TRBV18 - ASSPGDRGQAF
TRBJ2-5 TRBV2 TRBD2 ASKASGVQETQY
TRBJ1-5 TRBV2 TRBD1 ASGDRGNQPQH
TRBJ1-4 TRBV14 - ASSQEFRANEKLF
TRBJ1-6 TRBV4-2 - ASSQVNSQGRSPLH
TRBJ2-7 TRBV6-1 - ASRTDGASEQY
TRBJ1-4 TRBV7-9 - ASSPSKGVNEKLF
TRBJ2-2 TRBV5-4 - ASSQLDTGELF
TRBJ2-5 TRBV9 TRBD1 ASSVGGDRFWETQY
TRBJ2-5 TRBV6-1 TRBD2 ASKREGRETQY
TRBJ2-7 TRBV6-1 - ASSSRHEQY
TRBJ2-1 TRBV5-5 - ASSGQGNIGNEQF
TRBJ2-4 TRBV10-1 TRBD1 ASSPGGFDIQY
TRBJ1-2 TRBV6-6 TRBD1 ASSPQGRSGYT
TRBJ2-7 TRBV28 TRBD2 ASSNGGRARSYEQY
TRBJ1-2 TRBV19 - ASSPRGSNYGYT
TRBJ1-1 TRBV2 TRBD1 ASNSAGGRNTEAF
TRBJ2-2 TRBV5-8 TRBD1 ASSFFGQGAGELF
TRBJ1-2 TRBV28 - ASTSVRDGYT
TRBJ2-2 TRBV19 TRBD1 ASRRDSLTGELF
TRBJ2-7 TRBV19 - ASRQGGEQY
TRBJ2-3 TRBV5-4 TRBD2 ASSWGGTAGTDTQY
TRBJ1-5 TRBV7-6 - ASSLQGNQPQH
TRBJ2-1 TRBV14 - ASSQVPMSSYNEQF
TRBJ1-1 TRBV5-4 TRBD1 ASSLDRGTEAF
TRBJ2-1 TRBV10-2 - ASTLDGGHEQF
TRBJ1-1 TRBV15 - ATSSSPGGVAEAF
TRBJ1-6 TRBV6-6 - ASSYRVANSPLH
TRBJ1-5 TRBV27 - ASSWAGINQPQH
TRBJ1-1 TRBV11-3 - ASSLGYGMNTEAF
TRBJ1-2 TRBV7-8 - ASSFYEGSYT
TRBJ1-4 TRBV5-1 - ASSTGTQNNEKLF
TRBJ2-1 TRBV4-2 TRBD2 ASSPGTSYEQF
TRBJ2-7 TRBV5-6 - ASSMDSMQY
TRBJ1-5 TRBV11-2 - ASSSQGGGHQPQH
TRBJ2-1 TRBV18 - ASSPGLRGLGDEQF
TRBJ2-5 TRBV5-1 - ASSLHGGYEETQY
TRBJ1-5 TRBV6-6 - ASSQKIPQH